The 9 T cell receptor beta chains given below trace back to one sample, sequenced in a study of blood T cells in healthy people across ages. A second PCR, run for about 7 to 11 cycles, used a sample-barcoded 5' primer plus a J-beta primer mix. TCRdb recomputed calls from the 5' RACE reads with MiXCR, one row per CDR3 protein. The data hold approximately 900,000 distinct CDR3 sequences, with about 27% observed a single time. These same data were also listed under a study on T cells of mothers and their children.

Sequencing input: blood. The receptor set was obtained from a woman between 35 and 50 years old in good health.

In this sample, this clonotype turned up many times. The rearrangement links TRBV29-1 to TRBJ1-2; D is ambiguous. The ends were cut back, 3 bases at V and 4 bases at J, with 9 bases in the middle. The CDR3 loop spans 12 amino acids. The germline gives CDR1 SQVTM, CDR2 ANQGSEA. CDR3 region: CSVESRSYGYTF. The CDR3 DNA sequence: TGCAGCGTTGAGTCCAGGTCCTATGGCTACACCTTC.

V and J are TRBV28 and TRBJ2-1, with D tentatively TRBD1 or TRBD2 (6 bases each). This CDR3 has 15 residues. Looked up from germline, CDR1 is MDHEN and CDR2 is SYDVKM. Between the trimmed V and J ends, which lost 6 bases and 10 bases, there was a span of 22 bases. The CDR3 sequence is CASREWTGGSREQFF. In DNA form, the CDR3 reads TGTGCCAGCAGAGAATGGACCGGGGGCTCCCGGGAGCAGTTCTTC.

This clonotype was seen many times. This chain links TRBV28 with TRBJ2-7, with D possibly matching TRBD1 (6 bases). Per the germline V gene, CDR1 is MDHEN and CDR2 is SYDVKM. The CDR3 extends over 15 amino acids. V shed 6 bases and J shed 0 bases, with 15 bases lying between them. This chain's CDR3 is CASRDSAGTSYEQYF. CDR3 nucleotide sequence: TGTGCCAGCAGGGACAGCGCCGGGACCTCCTACGAGCAGTACTTC.

The sample holds many counts of this clonotype. This chain uses TRBV28 with TRBJ2-7; D remains ambiguous. CDR1 is MDHEN and CDR2 is SYDVKM in the germline V gene. The CDR3 runs to 12 residues. V was pared by 7 bases and J by 0 bases, with 7 bases between. The CDR3 region has the DNA TGTGCCAGCAACTCGGACTCCTACGAGCAGTACTTC. This translates into CASNSDSYEQYF.

This clonotype was counted once. The V call is TRBV9, the J call TRBJ2-1; either TRBD1 or TRBD2 may fit D (5 bases each). The V and J ends lost 1 base and 6 bases respectively, with 17 bases between them. From germline, CDR1 is SGDLS and CDR2 YYNGEE. CDR3 length equals 16 residues. CDR3 DNA: TGTGCCAGCAGCGTAACAGCCGGGACCGAGAGCAATGAGCAGTTCTTC. Its protein is CASSVTAGTESNEQFF.

Worth noting for this clonotype: At one end the junction does not follow the germline gene, possibly because of a read error. V gene TRBV11-2 combines with J gene TRBJ1-4; 9 bases map to TRBD1. The germline gives CDR1 SGHAT, CDR2 FQNNGV. The CDR3 spans 16 residues. CDR3 DNA: TGTGCCGGCAGCACCGACAGGGGGTGGGCTAATGAAAAACTGTTTTTT. It is translated as CAGSTDRGWANEKLFF.

Concerning this clonotype itself: This could be a read error, since a much larger clone is one nucleotide away. The chain combines TRBV20-1 with TRBJ2-7; D is uncertain. There are 13 residues in the CDR3. Germline loops: CDR1 DFQATT, CDR2 SNEGSKA (reference sequence). V was pared by 4 bases and J by 3 bases, with 13 bases between. The CDR3 coding sequence is TGCAGTGCTATGACGGGTAGCTTCTACGAGCAGTACTTC. Encoded protein: CSAMTGSFYEQYF.

To note about this clonotype: The conserved phenylalanine or tryptophan normally closing the CDR3 is absent here, so this likely arose from a read error. This chain joins TRBV4-1 and TRBJ1-2; TRBD1 might be the D (5 bases). The CDR3 runs 16 residues. The germline CDR1 and CDR2 sequences are MGHRA and YSYEKL. Trimming took 0 bases from V and 6 from J, leaving 17 bases between them. The CDR3: CASSQDGRGVSNGYTC. The CDR3 nucleotides are TGCGCCAGCAGCCAAGATGGTCGGGGGGTCTCGAATGGCTACACCTGC.

The J gene is TRBJ1-1, the V gene TRBV12-3 or TRBV12-4, with D unresolved. V shed 3 bases and J shed 12 bases, with 17 bases lying between them. The length of the CDR3 is 13 residues. CDR3 region: CASSFTNPDNSFF. The DNA of the CDR3 is TGTGCCAGCAGTTTTACGAACCCGGATAATTCTTTCTTT.